This TCR beta chain derives from a study of blood T cell repertoires in COVID-19. Overall study: The United States, Italy and Spain provided the acute and convalescent COVID-19 samples. From T cells, B-cell-depleted T cells, or PBMCs came the material, which was cDNA or gDNA.

The length of the CDR3 is 16 residues. V lost 0 bases to trimming and J lost 5 bases; unmatched junction nucleotides: 7. CDR1 and CDR2 from the germline V gene are MGHRA and YSYEKL. In the original workflow: Estimation of nucleated cell counts was performed using reference gene primer amplification. Data came from immunoSEQ multiplex PCR; TCRdb stores just in-frame clones and leaves some out. V and J calls and clone size are as listed in that table; D and trimming were resolved from the DNA. The table has more than 140,000 clones, around 84% seen once; the top ten hold about 7.2%. Material: peripheral blood. The V call is TRBV4-1, the J call TRBJ2-3, with TRBD2 matching 8 bases. This TCR was sampled from a woman in her forties or fifties in a cohort sampled during active or convalescent COVID-19. The CDR3 sequence: CASSQDIRGGQDTQYF. CDR3 bases: TGCGCCAGCAGCCAAGATATTCGGGGGGGCCAAGATACGCAGTATTTT.